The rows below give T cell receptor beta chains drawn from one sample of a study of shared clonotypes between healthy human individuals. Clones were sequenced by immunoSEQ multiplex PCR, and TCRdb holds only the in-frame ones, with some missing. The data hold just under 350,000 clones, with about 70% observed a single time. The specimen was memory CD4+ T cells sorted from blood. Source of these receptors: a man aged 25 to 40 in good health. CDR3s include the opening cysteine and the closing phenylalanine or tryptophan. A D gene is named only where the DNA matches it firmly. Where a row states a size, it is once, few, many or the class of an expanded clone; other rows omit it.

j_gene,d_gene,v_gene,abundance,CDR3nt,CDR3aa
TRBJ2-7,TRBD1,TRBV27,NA,TGTGCCAGCAGTAGGACAGGGGTTAGCTCCTACGAGCAGTACTTC,CASSRTGVSSYEQYF
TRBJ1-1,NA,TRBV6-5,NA,TGTGCCAGCAGTTACCGCGGGGGAGGCACTGAAGCTTTCTTT,CASSYRGGGTEAFF
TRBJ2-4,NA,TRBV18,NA,TGTGCCAGCTCACCACCGACGACCTTAGCCAAAAACATTCAGTACTTC,CASSPPTTLAKNIQYF
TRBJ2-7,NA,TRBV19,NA,TGTGCCAGTAGTATGGGCTACGAGCAGTACTTC,CASSMGYEQYF
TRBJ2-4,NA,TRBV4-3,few,TGCGCCAGCAGCCAGCCGGGAGAAAACATTCAGTACTTC,CASSQPGENIQYF
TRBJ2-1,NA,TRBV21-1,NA,TGTGCCAGCGGGAGGGGGAGTGTTGGAAATGAGCAGTTCTTC,CASGRGSVGNEQFF
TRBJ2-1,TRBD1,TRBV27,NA,TGTGCCAGCGGATTTGGGACAGTTCCCTACAATGAGCAGTTCTTC,CASGFGTVPYNEQFF
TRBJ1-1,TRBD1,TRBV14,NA,TGTGCCAGCAGCCTTCGGACAGGGGCGAGTACTGAAGCTTTCTTT,CASSLRTGASTEAFF
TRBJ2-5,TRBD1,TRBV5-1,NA,TGCGCCAGCAGCTTGGCCGGGACAGGGATGCAAGAGACCCAGTACTTC,CASSLAGTGMQETQYF
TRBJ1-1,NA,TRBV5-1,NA,TGCGCCAGCAGCTCCCTGGCAGTGGGCACTGAAGCTTTCTTT,CASSSLAVGTEAFF
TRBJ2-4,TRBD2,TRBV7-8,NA,TGTGCCAGCAGCTTAGTCGGTGCGGGAGGGCTCTCTAACGCCAAAAACATTCAGTACTTC,CASSLVGAGGLSNAKNIQYF
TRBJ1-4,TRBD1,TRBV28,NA,TGTGCCAGCAGGGACAGGGGTCGTGATAATGAAAAACTGTTTTTT,CASRDRGRDNEKLFF
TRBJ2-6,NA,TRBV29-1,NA,TGCAGCGTTGCTGGCTCTGGGGCCAACGTCCTGACTTTC,CSVAGSGANVLTF
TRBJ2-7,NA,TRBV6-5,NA,TGTGCCAGCAGTTACCAAGCCTCAAGCTCCTACGAGCAGTACTTC,CASSYQASSSYEQYF
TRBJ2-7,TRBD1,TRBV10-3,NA,TGTGCCATCAGTGCGGGACAGGGGTTTTACGAGCAGTACTTC,CAISAGQGFYEQYF
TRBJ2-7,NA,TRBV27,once,TGTGCCAGCAGTTTAATGCCCCAGGGTGGCAACGAGCAGTACTTC,CASSLMPQGGNEQYF
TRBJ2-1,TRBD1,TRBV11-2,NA,TGTGCCAGCAGCACGACAGGGGGCGACTACAATGAGCAGTTCTTC,CASSTTGGDYNEQFF
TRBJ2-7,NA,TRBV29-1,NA,TGCAGCGTTGTTCCCGGGACTTCGATCTACGAGCAGTACTTC,CSVVPGTSIYEQYF
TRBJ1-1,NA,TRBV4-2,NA,TGTGCCAGCAGCCAAACTGGGGTCATCACTGAAGCTTTCTTT,CASSQTGVITEAFF
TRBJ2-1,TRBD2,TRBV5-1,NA,TGCGCCAGCAGCTGGTGGACTAGTGAAAATGAGCAGTTCTTC,CASSWWTSENEQFF
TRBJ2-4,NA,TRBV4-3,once,TGCGCCAGCAGCCAAGATACGGGGTCCGGGGCTAAAAACATTCAGTACTTC,CASSQDTGSGAKNIQYF
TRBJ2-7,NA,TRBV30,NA,TGTGCCTGGAAAGCGGACAGCTACTCCTACGAGCAGTACTTC,CAWKADSYSYEQYF
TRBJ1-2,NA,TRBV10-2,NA,TGCGCCAGCAGCCCGGACAGTGACTATGGCTACACCTTC,CASSPDSDYGYTF
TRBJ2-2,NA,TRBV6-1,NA,TGTGCCAGCAGGGGACGGATGAACACCGGGGAGCTGTTTTTT,CASRGRMNTGELFF
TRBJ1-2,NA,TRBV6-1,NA,TGTGCCAGCAGTGAAGCCGAGATGGACTATGGCTACACCTTC,CASSEAEMDYGYTF
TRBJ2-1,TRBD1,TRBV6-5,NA,TGTGCCAGCAGCCCGGGACAGGTCTTCGATGAGCAGTTCTTC,CASSPGQVFDEQFF